Below are 7 T cell receptor beta chains sequenced from a single sample in a study of T cell responses to AZD1222 COVID-19 vaccine. Produced via immunoSEQ multiplex PCR; TCRdb's table is partial and in-frame only. The table has some 130,000 clones, around 90% seen once. The specimen was peripheral blood, collected on day 0 of AZD1222 vaccination. The receptors were gathered from an adult in good health.

A few counts support this clone. The CDR3 nucleotides are TGTGCCAGCAGCCTTCGGGACGGTTCATATGAAAAACTGTTTTTT. Protein product: CASSLRDGSYEKLFF. The V call is TRBV9, the J call TRBJ1-4; a weak D match, TRBD1 (5 bases). Trimming removed 4 bases at V and 6 bases at J, with 16 bases between. Looked up from germline, CDR1 is SGDLS and CDR2 is YYNGEE. CDR3 length: 15 amino acids.

This rearrangement joins TRBV27 to TRBJ1-1; no clear D. From germline, CDR1 is MNHEY and CDR2 SMNVEV (reference sequence). Trimming pared 6 bases from V and 0 bases from J, leaving 14 bases between. CDR3 length equals 15 residues. The CDR3 reads CASSTDRVVNTEAFF. Here the CDR3 DNA reads TGTGCCAGCAGCACGGACCGGGTCGTGAACACTGAAGCTTTCTTT.

The chain links TRBV10-3 to TRBJ1-1; D not resolved. The CDR3 is 15 amino acids. With 0 bases removed from V and 1 base from J, the gap between germline ends came to 9 bases. Looked up from germline, CDR1 is ENHRY and CDR2 is SYGVKD. The CDR3 DNA reads as TGTGCCATCAGTGAGTCGCGAGGGTCGAACACTGAAGCTTTCTTT. This encodes CAISESRGSNTEAFF.

This rearrangement joins TRBV7-3 to TRBJ1-6; maybe TRBD1 (5 bases). This CDR3 has 17 amino acids. V dropped 2 bases and J dropped 8 bases, with 19 bases sitting between them. The germline CDR1 and CDR2 sequences are SGHTA and FQGTGA. CDR3 bases: TGTGCCAGCAGCTTATCAGGGCAGGGTCCCCCCTATTCACCCCTCCACTTT. It encodes CASSLSGQGPPYSPLHF.

The chain employs TRBV2 and TRBJ2-1, with 10 bases identical to TRBD2. After removal of 6 bases from V and 6 bases from J, the junction contained 11 bases not matched to a gene. The CDR3 sequence is 16 residues long. Germline lookup yields CDR1 SNHLY and CDR2 FYNNEI. This CDR3 reads CASRGGTSAGTNEQFF. The CDR3, as DNA: TGTGCCAGCAGGGGGGGGACTAGCGCTGGGACCAATGAGCAGTTCTTC.

The CDR3 DNA sequence: TGTGCCAGCAGCAGGACGGGACAGGTGAACACTGAAGCTTTCTTT. The encoded protein is CASSRTGQVNTEAFF. The gene calls are TRBV11-2 and TRBJ1-1; 8 bases match TRBD1. Germline CDR1 reads SGHAT; CDR2 reads FQNNGV. With 5 bases clipped from V and 0 bases from J, the junction kept 5 bases outside the gene matches. This CDR3 has 15 residues.

The rearrangement joins TRBV4-1 to TRBJ2-7; no reliable D call. The germline gives CDR1 MGHRA, CDR2 YSYEKL. This CDR3 has 14 residues. The V end was cut by 6 bases, the J end by 0 bases, with 12 bases between. The CDR3 reads CASRDLPSSYEQYF. As DNA, the CDR3 is TGCGCCAGCAGGGATTTGCCGAGCTCCTACGAGCAGTACTTC.